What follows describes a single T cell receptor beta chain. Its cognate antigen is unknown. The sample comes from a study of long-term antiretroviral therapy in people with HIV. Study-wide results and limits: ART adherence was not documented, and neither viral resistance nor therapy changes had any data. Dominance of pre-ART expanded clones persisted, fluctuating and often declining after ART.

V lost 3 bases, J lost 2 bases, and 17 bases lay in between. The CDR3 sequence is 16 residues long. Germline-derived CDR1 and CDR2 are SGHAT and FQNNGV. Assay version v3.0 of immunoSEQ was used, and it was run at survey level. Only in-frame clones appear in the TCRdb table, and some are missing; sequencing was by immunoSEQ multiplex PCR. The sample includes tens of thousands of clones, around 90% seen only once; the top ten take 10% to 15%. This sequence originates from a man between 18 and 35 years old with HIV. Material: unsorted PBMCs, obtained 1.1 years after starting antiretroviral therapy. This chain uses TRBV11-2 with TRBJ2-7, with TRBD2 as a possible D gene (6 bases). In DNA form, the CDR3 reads TGTGCCAGCAGCTTGTCAGTCGGGAGCAGTCCCTACGAGCAGTACTTC. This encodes CASSLSVGSSPYEQYF.